Following are 17 T cell receptor beta chains from one sample sequenced in a study of identical twins. TCRdb re-derived calls from the 5' RACE reads in MiXCR, one entry per CDR3 protein. Of about 470,000 distinct CDR3 sequences listed, less than 25% are singletons. Separately, the same data were catalogued under a study of T cells expressing NK-cell markers.

The sequencing sample was made of CD4+ T cells sorted from blood. These TCRs come from a woman aged 18 to 35 in good health.

This clonotype turned up a few times. The rearrangement links TRBV15 to TRBJ2-7; 7 bases are shared with TRBD2. V lost 0 bases to trimming and J lost 5 bases; unmatched junction nucleotides: 7. This CDR3 has 15 amino acids. Germline V gene sequence: CDR1 LNHNV, CDR2 YYDKDF (reference sequence). The CDR3 reads CATSRDRGRIHEQYF. As DNA, the CDR3 is TGTGCCACCAGCAGAGATCGCGGGAGAATCCACGAGCAGTACTTC.

The chain joins TRBV7-2 to TRBJ2-7, with D perhaps matching TRBD2 (5 bases). V gave up 5 bases and J gave up 6 bases, with 17 bases separating them. Germline CDR1 reads SGHTA; CDR2 reads FQGNSA. CDR3 length equals 14 residues. The CDR3 DNA sequence: TGTGCCAGCAGCCCCGAGGTGCCTAGCTTCGAGCAGTACTTC. It translates to CASSPEVPSFEQYF.

In its sample, this clonotype was seen a few times. The V call is TRBV12-3 or TRBV12-4, the J call TRBJ2-1; tentative D call: TRBD2 (5 bases). The CDR3 contains 11 residues. V lost 5 bases and J lost 10, with 9 bases in between. The CDR3 here is CASSPGIEQFF. The CDR3 DNA reads TGTGCCAGCAGTCCCGGGATCGAGCAGTTCTTC.

This clonotype turned up a few times. This rearrangement joins TRBV5-1 to TRBJ1-1; no reliable D call. Trimming took off 4 bases at V and 7 bases at J, with 14 bases between the two ends. There are 13 residues in the CDR3. The germline CDR1 and CDR2 sequences are SGHRS and YFSETQ. This CDR3 is CASSNGPDGEAFF. Written as DNA, the CDR3 is TGCGCCAGCAGCAACGGTCCGGACGGTGAAGCTTTCTTT.

V gene TRBV5-1 combines with J gene TRBJ1-1, with 7 bases identical to TRBD1. Trimming took 7 bases from V and 5 from J; bases not matched to a gene: 8. Germline V CDR1 and CDR2: SGHRS, YFSETQ. The CDR3 length is 13 residues. CDR3 in amino acids: CASSQGVDTEAFF. CDR3 bases: TGCGCCAGCTCCCAGGGGGTAGATACTGAAGCTTTCTTT.

The chain combines TRBV20-1 with TRBJ2-3; D not resolved. Per the germline V gene, CDR1 is DFQATT and CDR2 is SNEGSKA (reference sequence). The CDR3 consists of 16 residues. The ends were cut back, 0 bases at V and 0 bases at J, with 13 bases in the middle. The CDR3 DNA sequence: TGCAGTGCTAGAGATCCTCGGAGTTCGAGCACAGATACGCAGTATTTT. It codes for CSARDPRSSSTDTQYF.

The CDR3 here is CASSQEGTVVYGYTF. The CDR3 region has the DNA TGCGCCAGCAGCCAAGAAGGAACGGTGGTCTATGGCTACACCTTC. The V and J genes are TRBV4-3 and TRBJ1-2; D not resolved. CDR3 length: 15 amino acids. In germline, CDR1 is LGHNA, CDR2 YSLEER. Deletions cut 0 bases from V and 4 bases from J, with 12 bases between.

This rearrangement joins TRBV20-1 to TRBJ2-2, with 7 bases that match TRBD2. From germline, CDR1 is DFQATT and CDR2 SNEGSKA (reference sequence). Unmatched junction bases numbered 8, after V lost 4 bases and J lost 9 bases. CDR3 length: 13 amino acids. In DNA form, the CDR3 reads TGCAGTGCTACTGAGACGACTAGCTGGGAGCTGTTTTTT. Amino acid sequence: CSATETTSWELFF.

This clonotype was seen only once. The chain combines TRBV11-3 with TRBJ2-5; 8 nucleotides match TRBD2. With V trimmed by 5 bases and J by 7 bases, 6 bases remained unmatched. CDR1 is SGHNT, CDR2 YENEEA, per germline. The CDR3 is made up of 13 amino acids. Here the CDR3 DNA reads TGTGCCAGCAGCCCACGGGGGGGCACGACCCAGTACTTC. Translated: CASSPRGGTTQYF.

V usage is TRBV10-3 and J usage is TRBJ1-6; 8 bases match TRBD1. The V segment lost 6 bases and the J segment 10 bases; nucleotides outside the gene matches: 5. CDR3 length: 13 amino acids. Germline loops: CDR1 ENHRY, CDR2 SYGVKD. CDR3 nucleotides: TGTGCCATCAGGGACAGGGACGCATCACCCCTCCACTTT. Protein: CAIRDRDASPLHF.

The chain links TRBV15 to TRBJ2-5; 8 positions match TRBD2. The CDR3 loop spans 14 amino acids. Germline V CDR1 and CDR2: LNHNV, YYDKDF (reference sequence). V trimming: 7 bases; J trimming: 2 bases; junction bases outside the gene matches: 6. The CDR3 protein is CATKAGVRQETQYF. The DNA of the CDR3 is TGTGCCACCAAAGCGGGGGTCCGTCAAGAGACCCAGTACTTC.

This clonotype was seen more than once but under ten times. The V call is TRBV7-9, the J call TRBJ1-5; D perhaps matches TRBD1 (5 bases). V was trimmed by 5 bases and J by 5 bases, leaving 10 bases between them. This CDR3 contains 13 residues. In germline, CDR1 is SEHNR, CDR2 FQNEAQ (reference sequence). As DNA, the CDR3 is TGTGCCAGCAGCGCCGGGACCTATCAGCCCCAGCATTTT. Translating gives CASSAGTYQPQHF.

This sequence joins TRBV20-1 and TRBJ1-3; unclear D gene. There are 14 residues in the CDR3. CDR1 is DFQATT and CDR2 is SNEGSKA in the germline V gene (reference sequence). Trimming removed 3 bases at V and 1 base at J, with 10 bases between. CDR3 region: CSASSPKSGNTIYF. CDR3 nucleotide sequence: TGCAGTGCTAGCAGCCCGAAATCTGGAAACACCATATATTTT.

This clonotype was counted only a few times. The V gene is TRBV6-1, the J gene TRBJ1-2, with a tentative D call TRBD1 (5 bases). Germline CDR1 and CDR2: MNHNS and SASEGT. V lost 7 bases, J lost 4 bases, and 16 bases lay in between. CDR3 length: 14 amino acids. The CDR3 DNA reads as TGTGCCAGCACCCGCCGGGGGGAGGGCTATGGCTACACCTTC. Translated: CASTRRGEGYGYTF.

V and J are TRBV5-1 and TRBJ1-1; maybe TRBD1 (6 bases). The CDR3 is 14 residues long. Germline CDR1 reads SGHRS; CDR2 reads YFSETQ. The V gene lost 4 bases and the J gene lost 1 base, with 11 bases spanning the gap. The CDR3 region has the DNA TGCGCCAGCAGCGCACAGGGCTGGAACACTGAAGCTTTCTTT. Amino acid sequence: CASSAQGWNTEAFF.

J is TRBJ2-3 and V is TRBV5-1; 7 bases are shared with TRBD1. CDR3 length: 14 amino acids. The germline gives CDR1 SGHRS, CDR2 YFSETQ. After removal of 0 bases from V and 5 bases from J, the junction contained 3 bases not matched to a gene. As DNA, the CDR3 is TGCGCCAGCAGCTTGGCGGGACAGAAAGATACGCAGTATTTT. Amino acids: CASSLAGQKDTQYF.

This clonotype was picked up one time. The chain employs TRBV10-3 and TRBJ2-1; D is tentatively TRBD1 or TRBD2 (6 bases each). The germline V and J ends were trimmed by 8 bases and 6 bases, with 14 bases remaining between them. CDR3 size: 13 residues. Germline CDR1 reads ENHRY; CDR2 reads SYGVKD. The CDR3 DNA reads TGTGCCATCCAAGCCTGGGGGGCCAATGAGCAGTTCTTC. Protein sequence: CAIQAWGANEQFF.